The 5 T cell receptor beta chains presented below share a single source sample, sequenced in a study of beta chain features in type 1 diabetes. Of the isolated RNA, all was reverse transcribed, and so the sequenced material was expressed TCRB transcripts. Assay: immunoSEQ multiplex PCR; the TCRdb copy retains only in-frame clones and omits some. The sample comprises about 130,000 clones, just over 9% of which are singletons, and 0.6% to 0.85% rests with the top ten. Specimen: central memory CD4+ T cells from blood. These TCRs come from a man between 18 and 29 years old in good health.

This clone was seen only a few times. The chain recombines TRBV14 with TRBJ2-5; 8 nucleotides agree with TRBD2. CDR1 and CDR2 (germline): SGHDN, FVKESK. With V trimmed by 4 bases and J by 5 bases, 15 bases remained unmatched. This CDR3 comprises 17 residues. DNA for the CDR3: TGTGCCAGCAGCCGAAGGCGCGGTAGCGGGGTAATCGAGACCCAGTACTTC. Protein sequence: CASSRRRGSGVIETQYF.

The table lists this clone with a few counts. This chain joins TRBV6-5 and TRBJ2-7, with D tentatively TRBD1 (6 bases). The CDR3 covers 14 residues. Trimming left V 0 bases short and J 3 bases short, with 9 bases between. The germline CDR1 and CDR2 sequences are MNHEY and SVGAGI. DNA of the CDR3: TGTGCCAGCAGTTACTCGCAGGGGAACTACGAGCAGTACTTC. It specifies CASSYSQGNYEQYF.

This rearrangement joins TRBV18 to TRBJ1-1; D is possibly TRBD1 (6 bases). The germline gives CDR1 KGHSH, CDR2 LQKENI. This CDR3 spans 13 amino acids. V dropped 6 bases and J dropped 8 bases, with 16 bases sitting between them. In DNA form, the CDR3 reads TGTGCCAGCTCCCCGACAGGTATTCTGGAAGCTTTCTTT. Its protein product is CASSPTGILEAFF.

There are a few counts of this clone. J is TRBJ1-6 and V is TRBV18, with D maybe TRBD1 (5 bases). V dropped 6 bases and J dropped 5 bases, with 11 bases sitting between them. The CDR3 length is 14 residues. The V gene's germline CDR1 is KGHSH and CDR2 LQKENI. The CDR3 is CASSQGSDNSPLHF. Written as DNA, the CDR3 is TGTGCCAGCTCGCAGGGATCGGATAATTCACCCCTCCACTTT.

V and J are TRBV30 and TRBJ1-4, with 7 bases identical to TRBD1. Germline V lookup: CDR1 GTSNPN, CDR2 SVGIG (reference sequence). CDR3 length equals 14 residues. J gave up 0 bases and V 3 bases, and 1 base lay outside the gene matches. The CDR3 sequence: CAWSGQATNEKLFF. DNA of the CDR3: TGTGCCTGGAGCGGACAGGCAACTAATGAAAAACTGTTTTTT.